The next 3 T cell receptor beta chains were all read from a single sample in a study of CD8+CD57+ T cells in acquired aplastic anemia. Both TCR beta VDJ combination and CDR3 sequence profiling were carried out. Genomic DNA was the template for this profiling. TCRdb recomputed calls from the reads with MiXCR, one row per CDR3 protein. The table has roughly 250,000 distinct CDR3 sequences, around 82% seen once. Previously, flow cytometry had revealed CD8+CD57+ cell expansion in the patients chosen for sequencing. The sequencing input was sorted CD4+, CD8+, or CD8+CD57+ T cells (not recorded which) from PBMCs. All receptors come from a human donor with aplastic anemia.

V usage is TRBV7-2 and J usage is TRBJ2-3; 9 positions match TRBD2. The V and J ends lost 5 bases and 10 bases, in that order; junction bases with no gene match: 13. Germline values: CDR1 SGHTA, CDR2 FQGNSA. CDR3 size: 15 residues. The CDR3 loop is CASSPSPSGAYAQYF. CDR3 nucleotide sequence: TGTGCCAGCAGCCCCAGCCCTAGCGGGGCCTACGCGCAGTATTTT.

Notes on this clonotype: The germline gene is not matched at one end of the junction; a read error may be the cause. V and J are TRBV7-8 and TRBJ1-5; D call uncertain. The CDR3 is made up of 13 amino acids. Germline-derived CDR1 and CDR2 are SGHVS and FQNEAQ. The DNA for the CDR3 is TGTGCCAGCAGCCATCATCGAGACGGGCCCGCGCTTTTC. This codes for CASSHHRDGPALF.

J is TRBJ1-2 and V is TRBV5-6; D possibly corresponds to TRBD1 (5 bases). The CDR3 is made up of 15 amino acids. Germline CDR1 SGHDT, CDR2 YYEEEE. The V end lost 0 bases, the J end lost 3 bases, and 12 bases lay between the germline ends. The CDR3 reads CASSLERGSDYGYTF. Written as DNA, the CDR3 is TGTGCCAGCAGCTTGGAGAGGGGCTCAGACTATGGCTACACCTTC.